This T cell receptor beta chain was observed in a study of T cells in Graves' hyperthyroidism and ophthalmopathy. Study-wide background: Before any treatment, at initial diagnosis, peripheral blood was collected.

Regions amplified from RNA transcripts were the TCR beta CDR3 regions. The TCR CDR3 first-round RT-PCR relied on the HTBI primer set. TCRdb ran MiXCR on the multiplex PCR reads and lists one entry per CDR3 protein. The profile shows more than 500,000 distinct CDR3 sequences, approximately 14% of them singletons. This clonotype was seen more than once but under ten times. The CDR3 runs 16 residues. From germline, CDR1 is MDHEN and CDR2 SYDVKM. Trimming cost V 2 bases and J 0 bases, with 13 bases left between them. The chain employs TRBV28 and TRBJ1-2; D ambiguous. The sequencing sample was made of blood. This receptor was identified in a woman aged 40 to 55 with Graves' ophthalmopathy. CDR3 sequence: CASSLIRVKTNYGYTF. CDR3 nucleotide sequence: TGTGCCAGCAGTTTAATCCGGGTGAAAACTAACTATGGCTACACCTTC.